One sample yielded the 21 T cell receptor beta chains listed below, sequenced in a study of T cells expressing NK-cell markers. Each CDR3 protein gets one entry in TCRdb, which reprocessed the 5' RACE reads and gives no DNA. This repertoire includes 300,000 to 450,000 distinct CDR3 sequences. The sequenced sample was blood T cells: a sorted CD56 or NKG2C T cell subset, CD4+ or CD8+ T cells, or bulk PBMC T cells (not recorded which). These receptors came from a man between 18 and 69 years old in good health.

The chain combines TRBV18 with TRBJ2-1. This CDR3 has 12 amino acids. CDR1 is KGHSH and CDR2 is LQKENI in the germline V gene. This CDR3 is CASSPDRGEQFF.

V is TRBV6-2 or TRBV6-3 and J is TRBJ1-5; TCRdb designates TRBD1, a call that cannot be tested without DNA. Germline lookup yields CDR1 MNHEY and CDR2 SVGEGT. The CDR3 has 15 residues. The CDR3: CASRETGGLKQPQHF.

The CDR3 spells CASSQGWTDSTDTQYF. This chain uses TRBV5-4 with TRBJ2-3; there is no DNA to check the TCRdb D call of TRBD1. This CDR3 comprises 16 residues. The germline V gene encodes CDR1 SGHNT and CDR2 YYREEE (reference sequence).

The genes are TRBV11-2 and TRBJ1-2; with no DNA, the TCRdb D assignment of TRBD1 cannot be verified. CDR1 and CDR2 (germline): SGHAT, FQNNGV. The CDR3 runs to 19 residues. CDR3 region: CASSARNRDRGILAGGYTF.

This sequence joins TRBV29-1 and TRBJ2-5; the TCRdb D gene call, TRBD1, has no DNA to confirm it. The CDR3 length is 13 residues. Germline CDR1 and CDR2: SQVTM and ANQGSEA. The CDR3: CSVDLYRGETQYF.

The rearrangement joins TRBV12-3 or TRBV12-4 to TRBJ1-2. CDR3 size: 15 residues. The CDR3 loop reads CASSFSGIPHYGYTF.

V usage is TRBV6-5 and J usage is TRBJ2-5. Germline CDR1 reads MNHEY; CDR2 reads SVGAGI. CDR3 length equals 13 residues. This CDR3 reads CASSYRVRETQYF.

V and J are TRBV11-2 and TRBJ2-2; lacking DNA, the TRBD1 call made by TCRdb goes unchecked. This CDR3 is built from 16 residues. Germline loops: CDR1 SGHAT, CDR2 FQNNGV. Here the CDR3 reads CASSPTDRYSTGELFF.

The chain carries TRBV3-1 and TRBJ2-7; TCRdb calls TRBD2, which cannot be checked without DNA. The germline CDR1 and CDR2 sequences are LGHDT and YNNKEL (reference sequence). CDR3 length equals 14 residues. CDR3 amino acids: CASSQRAYFYEQYF.

V gene TRBV18 combines with J gene TRBJ2-2. Per the germline V gene, CDR1 is KGHSH and CDR2 is LQKENI. The CDR3 contains 16 residues. CDR3 sequence: CASSLRHVENTGELFF.

This chain uses TRBV7-8 with TRBJ1-6. Germline-derived CDR1 and CDR2 are SGHVS and FQNEAQ. The CDR3 spans 11 residues. This CDR3 is CASQTNSPLHF.

V and J are TRBV4-2 and TRBJ2-5; with no DNA, the TCRdb D assignment of TRBD1 cannot be verified. This CDR3 comprises 16 residues. Germline loops: CDR1 LGHNA, CDR2 YNFKEQ. The CDR3 sequence: CASSQVSRTGTETQYF.

The genes are TRBV20-1 and TRBJ1-5; with no DNA, the TCRdb D assignment of TRBD1 cannot be verified. CDR3 size: 14 residues. Germline CDR1 reads DFQATT; CDR2 reads SNEGSKA (reference sequence). CDR3: CSAREGQAKEPQHF.

This chain links TRBV2 with TRBJ1-1. The germline V gene has CDR1 SNHLY and CDR2 FYNNEI. CDR3 length: 17 residues. The CDR3 loop is CASSPRTNRILNTEAFF.

The CDR3 loop is CASAIEGGSPIF. V gene TRBV2 combines with J gene TRBJ2-1; TCRdb gives TRBD1 as the D gene, but with no DNA this cannot be confirmed. CDR3 length equals 12 residues. Germline V gene data show CDR1 as SNHLY and CDR2 as FYNNEI.

The J gene is TRBJ2-7, the V gene TRBV30; checking the TCRdb D call of TRBD1 is not possible without DNA. This CDR3 has 12 residues. The germline V gene encodes CDR1 GTSNPN and CDR2 SVGIG (reference sequence). CDR3 loop: CAWSRQGWEQYF.

V and J are TRBV7-9 and TRBJ2-2; TCRdb's D gene call, TRBD2, goes unchecked for lack of DNA. Germline CDR1 SEHNR, CDR2 FQNEAQ (reference sequence). CDR3 size: 16 residues. The CDR3 here is CASRRLAGGPPGELFF.

This chain joins TRBV20-1 and TRBJ2-4. Germline CDR1 DFQATT, CDR2 SNEGSKA (reference sequence). The CDR3 loop spans 13 amino acids. CDR3 sequence reads: CSAPVLAKNIQYF.

The chain combines TRBV4-1 with TRBJ2-6; without DNA, the TCRdb call of TRBD1 cannot be checked. The CDR3 has 18 amino acids. Germline CDR1 reads MGHRA; CDR2 reads YSYEKL. The CDR3 region is CASSQDPGGSSGANVLTF.

V and J are TRBV20-1 and TRBJ1-2; absent DNA, TCRdb's TRBD1 call cannot be checked. CDR1 and CDR2 (germline): DFQATT, SNEGSKA (reference sequence). CDR3 length equals 14 residues. The CDR3 reads CSATRNRGDYGYTF.

V gene TRBV6-1 combines with J gene TRBJ2-6. The CDR3 is 15 residues long. Germline values: CDR1 MNHNS, CDR2 SASEGT. The CDR3 here is CASRRRVSGANVLTF.